This is a list of T cell receptor beta chains from one sample in a study of identical twins. In TCRdb, the 5' RACE reads were re-called with MiXCR into one record per CDR3 protein. Found here are approximately 470,000 distinct CDR3 sequences, 12% to 15% of them singletons; the top ten hold around 0.57%. The same data also went into a second study, on yellow fever vaccine responses in identical twins.

Material for sequencing was CD4+ T cells sorted from blood. Receptors were obtained from a woman younger than 35 in good health. The CDR3 runs from the conserved cysteine through the conserved F or W. D genes are given only for firm matches. Size tells how often a clone was seen (once, few, many) or the class of an expanded clone, and some rows leave it out.

cdr3_nt cdr3_aa d_call j_call v_call clone_size cdr3_length
TGTGCCAGCAGCGTAGCAGGGGCCTCCTACGAGCAGTACTTC CASSVAGASYEQYF NA TRBJ2-7 TRBV9 many 14
TGTGCCATCAGTAGCGCAAGTGGTTCTAGCGGGGTTATCGGGTTGATCGAGACCCAGTACTTC CAISSASGSSGVIGLIETQYF TRBD2 TRBJ2-5 TRBV10-3 NA 21
TGCGCCAGCAGCTTGGTACTAGCGGGAGGCCGGGATGAGCAGTTCTTC CASSLVLAGGRDEQFF TRBD2 TRBJ2-1 TRBV5-1 many 16
TGTGCCTGGAGAAAGAAGGACAGGGGAAACACCGGGGAGCTGTTTTTT CAWRKKDRGNTGELFF TRBD1 TRBJ2-2 TRBV30 few 16
TGTGCCAGCAGCCAAGAAGGGCGGGGAGACAATGAGCAGTTCTTC CASSQEGRGDNEQFF NA TRBJ2-1 TRBV3-1 many 15
TGTGCCAGCAGCTACGGACAGGACAACCCCTACGAGCAGTACTTC CASSYGQDNPYEQYF TRBD1 TRBJ2-7 TRBV6-5 NA 15
TGCAGCGGCGGGACACTACAAGAGACCCAGTACTTC CSGGTLQETQYF NA TRBJ2-5 TRBV29-1 few 12
TGTGCCAGCAGGGAAGCGGGGACTCCCAGCTACTTC CASREAGTPSYF TRBD2 TRBJ2-5 TRBV2 NA 12
TGTGCCAGCAGCGACGCGGGGGGGATTATTCACAATGAGCAGTTCTTC CASSDAGGIIHNEQFF TRBD2 TRBJ2-1 TRBV7-6 few 16
TGTGCCATCAGTGTGGGGACAGGGCGGGCAGATACGCAGTATTTT CAISVGTGRADTQYF TRBD1 TRBJ2-3 TRBV10-3 NA 15
TGTGCCAGCTCACCAGAGCTAGCGGCGGGGGTATACAATGAGCAGTTCTTC CASSPELAAGVYNEQFF TRBD2 TRBJ2-1 TRBV18 NA 17
TGCAGTGCTAGCCAGCGGGGGGGCAATGAGCAGTTCTTC CSASQRGGNEQFF TRBD2 TRBJ2-1 TRBV20-1 few 13
TGTGCCAGCAGCGCCGGACAGAATAGCAATCAGCCCCAGCATTTT CASSAGQNSNQPQHF NA TRBJ1-5 TRBV7-9 many 15
TGTGCCAGCAGCCGGGACAGGGAAAGCATTCAGTACTTC CASSRDRESIQYF TRBD1 TRBJ2-4 TRBV7-2 few 13
TGCAGCGTCGCACCCGGACTAAACACCGGGGAGCTGTTTTTT CSVAPGLNTGELFF NA TRBJ2-2 TRBV29-1 many 14
TGTGCCAGCAGCTTAGCGGCTAGCAGAATCAATGAGCACTTCTTC CASSLAASRINEHFF NA TRBJ2-1 TRBV7-2 few 15
TGCAGTGCTGGGGAACTAGCGGTACTTCAAGAGACCCAGTACTTC CSAGELAVLQETQYF TRBD2 TRBJ2-5 TRBV20-1 NA 15
TGTGCCAGCAGCACGATCGGACTAGCGGGGTCAGGAGAGACCCAGTACTTC CASSTIGLAGSGETQYF TRBD2 TRBJ2-5 TRBV6-1 once 17
TGCAGTCCCCTGGGGGGCATTCAGTACTTC CSPLGGIQYF NA TRBJ2-4 TRBV20-1 few 10
TGTGCCAGCAGGGATATCTATGAGCAGTTCTTC CASRDIYEQFF NA TRBJ2-1 TRBV6-2/TRBV6-3 many 11
TGTGCCAGCTCTTACCAGGGAGGTCACGATGAGCAGTTCTTC CASSYQGGHDEQFF NA TRBJ2-1 TRBV18 once 14
TGTGCCAGCAGTCCGGGGGCCTATAATTCACCCCTCCACTTT CASSPGAYNSPLHF NA TRBJ1-6 TRBV12-3/TRBV12-4 NA 14
TGTGCCAGCAGCTTGAAGGGCCTCAATACCCATAACACAGATACGCAGTATTTT CASSLKGLNTHNTDTQYF NA TRBJ2-3 TRBV5-6 few 18
TGTGCCAGCAGCTCAATGGTCGCCTCTCAAGAGGCCCAGTACTTC CASSSMVASQEAQYF NA TRBJ2-5 TRBV7-2 once 15